Shown below are 5 T cell receptor beta chains from a single sample sequenced in a study of blood T cell repertoires in COVID-19. Libraries were prepared by immunoSEQ multiplex PCR; TCRdb keeps only in-frame clonotypes and omits some of them. The sample yields approximately 160,000 clones, just under 85% seen once. Sequencing was carried out using peripheral blood. Receptor source: a man between 35 and 55 years old who had recovered from COVID-19.

This clone was counted once. The chain links TRBV4-1 to TRBJ2-3; 13 nucleotides match TRBD2. The J segment lost 0 bases and the V segment lost 4 bases, leaving 7 bases of the junction unmatched. In germline, CDR1 is MGHRA, CDR2 YSYEKL. CDR3 length: 18 residues. The CDR3 protein is CASSPRTSGRTSTDTQYF. CDR3 coding DNA: TGCGCCAGCAGCCCCCGGACTAGCGGGAGAACTAGCACAGATACGCAGTATTTT.

V gene TRBV4-2 combines with J gene TRBJ1-1; 7 bases map to TRBD1. Germline V gene sequence: CDR1 LGHNA, CDR2 YNFKEQ. This CDR3 has 12 residues. Trimming at V came to 1 base and at J to 9 bases, leaving 2 bases not matched to a gene. CDR3: CASSQAGQKAFF. CDR3 DNA sequence: TGTGCCAGCAGCCAAGCGGGACAGAAAGCTTTCTTT.

This chain uses TRBV7-9 with TRBJ1-2, with a weak D call TRBD1 (6 bases). Germline assignment: CDR1 SEHNR and CDR2 FQNEAQ (reference sequence). V lost 3 bases, J lost 5 bases, and 7 bases lay in between. This CDR3 is built from 12 residues. CDR3 sequence: CASSFTGYGYTF. CDR3 nucleotide sequence: TGTGCCAGCAGCTTCACAGGGTATGGCTACACCTTC.

This clone was picked up one time. This rearrangement joins TRBV6-5 to TRBJ1-2, with TRBD1 matching over 7 bases. Germline CDR1 MNHEY, CDR2 SVGAGI. With V trimmed by 7 bases and J by 4 bases, 6 bases remained unmatched. This CDR3 is 13 amino acids long. The chain's CDR3 is CASTAGTVYGYTF. The CDR3 nucleotides are TGTGCCAGCACCGCCGGGACAGTCTATGGCTACACCTTC.

The rearrangement joins TRBV7-2 to TRBJ1-3; no clear D. V lost 5 bases and J lost 1, with 9 bases in between. Germline V gene sequence: CDR1 SGHTA, CDR2 FQGNSA. This CDR3 is 14 amino acids long. CDR3 nucleotides: TGTGCCAGCAGCCCAACTAGATCTGGAAACACCATATATTTT. Its protein product is CASSPTRSGNTIYF.